This paragraph reports one TCR beta chain. Its specificity is unknown. The data stem from a study of T cell repertoires in cytomegalovirus infection. Study context: Recently identified HLA-C-restricted CMV epitopes were among the peptides used. In public TCR beta signatures, there were indications of both CMV infection and matching HLA type. Findings and caveats of the study: Accumulated public TCR beta family frequency recognized individuals carrying CMV together with the relevant HLA. The ex vivo response was dominated by HLA-C-restricted CMV-specific TCR beta clonotypes.

TCRdb reanalysed the reads using MiXCR and keeps one entry per CDR3 protein. Among approximately 1,000,000 distinct CDR3 sequences listed, approximately 32% were seen once. The V and J ends lost 8 bases and 5 bases respectively, with 13 bases between them. CDR1 MNHEY and CDR2 SMNVEV come from the germline V gene (reference sequence). CDR3 length: 12 amino acids. This rearrangement joins TRBV27 to TRBJ2-7, with D possibly being TRBD1 or TRBD2 (5 bases each). The input for sequencing was cultured CD8+ T cells from PBMCs, taken from culture after CMV antigen stimulation. This TCR was sampled from a human donor in good health (CMV status not recorded). Some clones in this sample may be carry-over from other donors' samples. The CDR3 sequence: CASWDGTDEQYV. The CDR3, as DNA: TGTGCCAGCTGGGACGGAACGGACGAGCAGTACGTC.